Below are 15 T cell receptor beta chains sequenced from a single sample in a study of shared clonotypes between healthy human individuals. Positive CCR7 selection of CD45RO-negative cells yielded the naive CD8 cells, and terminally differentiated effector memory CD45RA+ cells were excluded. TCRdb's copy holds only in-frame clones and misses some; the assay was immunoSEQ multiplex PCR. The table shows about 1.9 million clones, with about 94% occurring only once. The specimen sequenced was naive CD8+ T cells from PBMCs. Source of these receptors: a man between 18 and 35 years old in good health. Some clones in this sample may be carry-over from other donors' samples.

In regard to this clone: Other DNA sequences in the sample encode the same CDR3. This CDR3 is CASSLGVGGYTF. The CDR3 coding sequence is TGTGCCAGCAGCTTAGGGGTCGGTGGCTACACCTTC. The chain carries TRBV7-9 and TRBJ1-2; D is uncertain. V lost 1 base and J 7 bases, leaving 7 bases between the germline ends. The germline gives CDR1 SEHNR, CDR2 FQNEAQ (reference sequence). The CDR3 is made up of 12 amino acids.

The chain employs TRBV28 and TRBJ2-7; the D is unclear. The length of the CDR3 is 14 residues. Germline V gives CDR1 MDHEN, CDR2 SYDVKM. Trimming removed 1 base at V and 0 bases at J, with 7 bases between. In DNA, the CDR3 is TGTGCCAGCAGTTTATTTTACAGCTCCTACGAGCAGTACTTC. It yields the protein CASSLFYSSYEQYF. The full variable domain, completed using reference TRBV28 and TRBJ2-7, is DVKVTQSSRYLVKRTGEKVFLECVQDMDHENMFWYRQDPGLGLRLIYFSYDVKMKEKGDIPEGYSVSREKKERFSLILESASTNQTSMYLCASSLFYSSYEQYFGPGTRLTVT.

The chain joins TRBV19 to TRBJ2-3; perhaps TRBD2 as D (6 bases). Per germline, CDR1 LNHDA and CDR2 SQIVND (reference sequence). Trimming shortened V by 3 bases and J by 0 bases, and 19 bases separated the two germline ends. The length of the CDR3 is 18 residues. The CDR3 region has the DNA TGTGCCAGTAGTATTCTGCTAGCGCGAGGAACTAGCACAGATACGCAGTATTTT. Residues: CASSILLARGTSTDTQYF.

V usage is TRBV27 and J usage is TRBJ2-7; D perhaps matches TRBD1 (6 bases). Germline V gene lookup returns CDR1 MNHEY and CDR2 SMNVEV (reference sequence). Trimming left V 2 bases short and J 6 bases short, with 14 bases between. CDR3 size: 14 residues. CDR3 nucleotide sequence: TGTGCCAGCAGTTTACACCCCAGGGGTGGCGAGCAGTACTTC. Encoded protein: CASSLHPRGGEQYF.

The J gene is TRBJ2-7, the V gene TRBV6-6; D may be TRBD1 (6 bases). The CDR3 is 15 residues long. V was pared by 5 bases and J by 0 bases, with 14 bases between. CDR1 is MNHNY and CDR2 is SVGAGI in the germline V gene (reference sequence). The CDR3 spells CASSPWAGDSYEQYF. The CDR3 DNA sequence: TGTGCCAGCAGTCCCTGGGCAGGGGACTCCTACGAGCAGTACTTC.

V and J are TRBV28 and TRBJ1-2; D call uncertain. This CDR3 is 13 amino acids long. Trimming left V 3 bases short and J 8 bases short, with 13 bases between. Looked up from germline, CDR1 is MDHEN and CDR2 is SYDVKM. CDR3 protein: CASSLNTPGGYTF. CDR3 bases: TGTGCCAGCAGTTTGAACACTCCGGGGGGCTACACCTTC.

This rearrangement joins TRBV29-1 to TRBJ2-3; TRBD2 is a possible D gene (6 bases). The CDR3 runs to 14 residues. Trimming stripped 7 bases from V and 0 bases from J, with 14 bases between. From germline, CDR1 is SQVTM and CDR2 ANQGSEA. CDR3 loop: CSAPGLESTDTQYF. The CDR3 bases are TGCAGCGCACCGGGACTCGAAAGCACAGATACGCAGTATTTT.

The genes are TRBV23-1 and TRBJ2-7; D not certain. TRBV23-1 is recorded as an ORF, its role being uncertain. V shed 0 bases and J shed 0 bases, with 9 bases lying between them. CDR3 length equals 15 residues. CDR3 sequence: CASSQSLLSSYEQYF. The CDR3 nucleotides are TGCGCCAGCAGTCAATCACTCCTGAGCTCCTACGAGCAGTACTTC.

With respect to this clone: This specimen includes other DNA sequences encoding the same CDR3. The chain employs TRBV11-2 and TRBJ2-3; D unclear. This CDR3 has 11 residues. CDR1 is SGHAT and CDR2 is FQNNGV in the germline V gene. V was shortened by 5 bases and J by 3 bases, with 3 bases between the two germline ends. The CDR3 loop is CASSRTDTQYF. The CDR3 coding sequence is TGTGCCAGCAGCCGTACAGATACGCAGTATTTT.

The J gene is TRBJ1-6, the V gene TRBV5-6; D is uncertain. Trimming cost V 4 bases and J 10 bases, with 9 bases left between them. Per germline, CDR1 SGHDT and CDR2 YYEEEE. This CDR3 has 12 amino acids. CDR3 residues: CASSASGSPLHF. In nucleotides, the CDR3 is TGTGCCAGCAGCGCTTCGGGGTCACCCCTCCACTTT.

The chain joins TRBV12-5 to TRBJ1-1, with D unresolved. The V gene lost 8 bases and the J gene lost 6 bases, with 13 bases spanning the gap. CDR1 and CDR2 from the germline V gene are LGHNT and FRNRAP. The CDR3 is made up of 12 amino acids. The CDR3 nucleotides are TGTGCTAGTCGACTTGGGAGCGCTGAAGCTTTCTTT. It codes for CASRLGSAEAFF.

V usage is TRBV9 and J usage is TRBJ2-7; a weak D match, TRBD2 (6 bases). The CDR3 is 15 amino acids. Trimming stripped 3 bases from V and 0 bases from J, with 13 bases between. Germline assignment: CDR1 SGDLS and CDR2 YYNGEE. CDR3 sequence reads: CASSETGDSSYEQYF. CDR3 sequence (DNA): TGTGCCAGCAGCGAGACCGGGGACTCCTCCTACGAGCAGTACTTC.

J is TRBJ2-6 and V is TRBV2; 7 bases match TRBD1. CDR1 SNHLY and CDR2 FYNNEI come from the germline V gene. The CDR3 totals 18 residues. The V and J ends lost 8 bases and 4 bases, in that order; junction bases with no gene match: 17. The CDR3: CASRSRARGLGGANVLTF. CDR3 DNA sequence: TGTGCCAGCCGTTCTAGGGCCAGGGGGTTGGGAGGGGCCAACGTCCTGACTTTC.

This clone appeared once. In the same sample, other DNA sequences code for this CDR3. The CDR3 nucleotides read TGTGCCAGCAGTGAAGCTCTTGCGGGACGCTCCTACAATGAGCAGTTCTTC. Translating it yields CASSEALAGRSYNEQFF. The V gene is TRBV2, the J gene TRBJ2-1; the D gene is possibly TRBD2 (6 bases). Germline-derived CDR1 and CDR2 are SNHLY and FYNNEI. Trimming stripped 0 bases from V and 0 bases from J, with 12 bases between. The CDR3 is 17 amino acids. The whole variable domain, filled in from reference TRBV2 and TRBJ2-1, reads EPEVTQTPSHQVTQMGQEVILRCVPISNHLYFYWYRQILGQKVEFLVSFYNNEISEKSEIFDDQFSVERPDGSNFTLKIRSTKLEDSAMYFCASSEALAGRSYNEQFFGPGTRLTVL.

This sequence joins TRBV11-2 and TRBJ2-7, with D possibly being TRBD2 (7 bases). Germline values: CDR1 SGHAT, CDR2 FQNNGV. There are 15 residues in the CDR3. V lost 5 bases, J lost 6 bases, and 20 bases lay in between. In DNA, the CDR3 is TGTGCCAGCAGCCCTTTTCGGGGGGCTACTACCGAGCAGTACTTC. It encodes CASSPFRGATTEQYF.